The 13 T cell receptor beta chains listed next were all sequenced from one sample in a study of blood T cells in healthy people across ages. Combining a sample-barcoded 5' primer with a J-beta primer mix, a second PCR ran for roughly 7 to 12 cycles. Using its own MiXCR run on the 5' RACE reads, TCRdb lists one record per CDR3 protein. The sample records 600,000 or so distinct CDR3 sequences, under 25% being singletons. The sequencing input was blood. These receptors were obtained from a man in his 70s in good health.

The chain has TRBV10-3 and TRBJ2-7; D might be TRBD2 (5 bases). With 0 bases removed from V and 0 bases from J, the gap between germline ends came to 12 bases. Germline CDR1 ENHRY, CDR2 SYGVKD. This CDR3 spans 16 amino acids. DNA of the CDR3: TGTGCCATCAGTGAGTCAACTAGTAAAAGCTCCTACGAGCAGTACTTC. It yields the protein CAISESTSKSSYEQYF.

V is TRBV27 and J is TRBJ2-7, with 13 bases lining up with TRBD2. V gave up 5 bases and J gave up 5 bases; unmatched junction bases: 6. From germline, CDR1 is MNHEY and CDR2 SMNVEV (reference sequence). The CDR3 has 15 amino acids. The CDR3 sequence: CASSPWTSGSHEQYF. Written as DNA, the CDR3 is TGTGCCAGCAGTCCATGGACTAGCGGGAGTCACGAGCAGTACTTC.

This clonotype was detected a few times. The J gene is TRBJ2-7, the V gene TRBV29-1; D ambiguous. The CDR3 has 12 amino acids. V lost 4 bases and J 5 bases, leaving 12 bases between the germline ends. The V gene's germline CDR1 is SQVTM and CDR2 ANQGSEA. CDR3 sequence reads: CSVVATVDEQYF. The DNA of the CDR3 is TGCAGCGTTGTGGCGACCGTCGACGAGCAGTACTTC.

This clonotype was observed a handful of times. The V and J genes are TRBV20-1 and TRBJ2-5, with a weak D call TRBD2 (6 bases). Gene TRBJ2-7 matches the end of the DNA better, so the J call may be wrong. The CDR3 totals 15 residues. Germline V gives CDR1 DFQATT, CDR2 SNEGSKA (reference sequence). The CDR3 sequence: CSARDPARGLYEQYF. The CDR3 DNA reads as TGCAGTGCTAGAGATCCTGCGCGGGGCCTCTACGAGCAGTACTTC.

V is TRBV3-1 and J is TRBJ1-4; D is unresolved. Trimming shortened V by 0 bases and J by 4 bases, and 15 bases separated the two germline ends. In germline, CDR1 is LGHDT, CDR2 YNNKEL (reference sequence). The CDR3 totals 17 residues. DNA of the CDR3: TGTGCCAGCAGCCAAGAAGGTCCCCGGACCAGTAATGAAAAACTGTTTTTT. Protein: CASSQEGPRTSNEKLFF.

This rearrangement joins TRBV20-1 to TRBJ2-5; TRBD2 matches 10 bases. Germline loops: CDR1 DFQATT, CDR2 SNEGSKA (reference sequence). The CDR3 spans 15 residues. V gave up 6 bases and J gave up 5 bases; unmatched junction bases: 12. CDR3 coding DNA: TGCAGTGCCCACCTCCCGGGACTAGCGACGGAGACCCAGTACTTC. It yields the protein CSAHLPGLATETQYF.

This chain uses TRBV20-1 with TRBJ2-7, with D maybe TRBD1 (5 bases). CDR1 is DFQATT and CDR2 is SNEGSKA in the germline V gene (reference sequence). The germline V and J ends were trimmed by 1 base and 5 bases, with 12 bases remaining between them. There are 13 residues in the CDR3. The CDR3 DNA reads as TGCAGTGCTAGAGGACAGTACCGGGACGAGCAGTACTTC. It specifies CSARGQYRDEQYF.

This clonotype was seen only a few times. This sequence joins TRBV9 and TRBJ2-5; 12 bases align to TRBD2. Germline assignment: CDR1 SGDLS and CDR2 YYNGEE. CDR3 size: 14 residues. J lost 3 bases, V lost 3 bases, and 0 bases had no gene match. CDR3 residues: CASSASGREETQYF. The CDR3 DNA reads TGTGCCAGCAGCGCTAGCGGGAGGGAAGAGACCCAGTACTTC. Full variable domain (rest looked up from reference TRBV9 and TRBJ2-5): DSGVTQTPKHLITATGQRVTLRCSPRSGDLSVYWYQQSLDQGLQFLIQYYNGEERAKGNILERFSAQQFPDLHSELNLSSLELGDSALYFCASSASGREETQYFGPGTRLLVL.

This chain uses TRBV20-1 with TRBJ2-1; D remains unclear. This CDR3 has 16 residues. Per germline, CDR1 DFQATT and CDR2 SNEGSKA (reference sequence). V was clipped by 3 bases and J by 1 base, with 16 bases between them. As DNA, the CDR3 is TGCAGTGCTAGGACTCCCACAATGGGGTCCTACAATGAGCAGTTCTTC. Encoded protein: CSARTPTMGSYNEQFF.

The chain couples TRBV18 to TRBJ2-3, with TRBD2 matching over 14 bases. Unmatched junction bases numbered 2, after V lost 4 bases and J lost 5 bases. CDR1 is KGHSH, CDR2 LQKENI, per germline. This CDR3 contains 15 residues. The CDR3: CASSQGTSGRDTQYF. As DNA, the CDR3 is TGTGCCAGCTCACAAGGGACTAGCGGGAGAGATACGCAGTATTTT.

The V and J genes are TRBV5-6 and TRBJ2-3, with D possibly being TRBD2 (6 bases). The germline V gene has CDR1 SGHDT and CDR2 YYEEEE. CDR3 length: 15 amino acids. Trimming stripped 3 bases from V and 11 bases from J, with 22 bases between. CDR3 bases: TGTGCCAGCAGCTCGCTTGTCCAGGAGGCCGGGAGGCAGTATTTT. Protein: CASSSLVQEAGRQYF.

CDR3 DNA sequence: TGTGCCAGCAGCCATAGCGCTGAGCAGTTCTTC. Its translation: CASSHSAEQFF. The chain is built from TRBV7-9 and TRBJ2-1; a weak D match, TRBD2 (5 bases). V was pared by 5 bases and J by 9 bases, with 8 bases between. In germline, CDR1 is SEHNR, CDR2 FQNEAQ (reference sequence). This CDR3 has 11 amino acids.

This chain uses TRBV5-4 with TRBJ2-6; 10 nucleotides align to TRBD1. CDR1 SGHNT and CDR2 YYREEE come from the germline V gene (reference sequence). The CDR3 covers 20 residues. V was pared by 0 bases and J by 6 bases, with 15 bases of the junction left unmatched. The CDR3 DNA is TGTGCCAGCAGCTTGGAAGGAGGGACAGGGGCTTCCCGAAAGGCCAACGTCCTGACTTTC. This encodes CASSLEGGTGASRKANVLTF.